This T cell receptor (beta chain) is drawn from a study of human T cells and chemical hapten exposure. For the study at large: Per-sample TCR yield variation was attributed mainly to small pooled library volume differences.

This clonotype was counted many times. CDR1 is KGHSY and CDR2 is FQNENV in the germline V gene. V lost 0 bases to trimming and J lost 0 bases, with 11 bases between them. CDR3 length: 16 residues. Described time point: healthy volunteer bleed at 6 weeks. Whole blood, unfractionated, served as the material for total RNA extraction. What the library attached to individual cDNA molecules were unique molecular identifiers. Per the original methods: Between 23,224 and 690,600 TCRs appeared in each sample, and the median stood at roughly 100,000. TCRdb re-analysed the RACE reads in MiXCR, keeping a single row per CDR3 protein. The V and J calls, along with clone size, are taken from TCRdb and not from the paper's own processing. Of under 45,000 distinct CDR3 sequences listed, roughly 5.5% are singletons.

Specimen: whole blood. The chain couples TRBV16 to TRBJ1-2; no definite D call. This TCR came from a human donor in good health. Some clones in this sample may be carry-over from other donors' samples. The CDR3 coding sequence is TGTGCCAGCAGCCAATCGTCAAAAGGGTCTAACTATGGCTACACCTTC. This sequence encodes CASSQSSKGSNYGYTF.